The following is a T cell receptor beta chain sequence with its context. What this receptor recognizes is not known. No per-base quality is available; no much larger clone lies one base away. Receptor libraries were prepared by the immunoSEQ multiplex PCR assay. Here the immuneACCESS table is served through TCRdb, limited to in-frame sequences with V and J called. Missing clones are a known gap in these copies; in checked studies unresolved V genes cover under half, and the rest lacks a known reason. This sample holds almost 50,000 clones; around 94% were observed only once. The top ten clonotypes cover about 0.36% of the sample. The data derive from a study of T cell changes during pregnancy in multiple sclerosis (dated by TCRdb to between 2018 and 2020). Some background on the complete study: In women with multiple sclerosis, the researchers looked at how the T cell repertoire shifted as pregnancy progressed.

The CDR3 covers 15 residues, taking in both the cysteine and the phenylalanine. Left in the record is the CDR3 DNA by itself, 45 bases read in frame from the first base. Trimming removed 6 bases from V and 1 base from J, leaving 13 bases between the germline ends. CDR1 and CDR2 are read off the germline V gene as MNHEY and SVGAGI. The sequence links TRBV6-5 to TRBJ2-4, with a weak D call of TRBD1 (5 bases match). Material: CD4+ T cells from peripheral blood mononuclear cells, obtained in the second trimester of pregnancy. This TCR came from a female donor in good health, enrolled as a control in a pregnancy study. CDR3 loop: CASRDTTLAKNIQYF. The nucleotide sequence is given as TGTGCCAGCAGGGACACCACCCTCGCCAAAAACATTCAGTACTTC.